These T cell receptor beta chains were read from a single sample in a study of T cell repertoires in cytomegalovirus infection. Their recognized antigens are unknown. MiXCR, applied by TCRdb to the reads, yields one record per CDR3 protein. Of some 700,000 distinct CDR3 sequences in the sample, roughly 36% were seen once. The sequencing used cultured PBMCs, collected from culture after CMV antigen stimulation. The receptor source for this set is a human donor in good health (CMV status not recorded). Some clones in this sample may be carry-over from other donors' samples. Both conserved end residues are part of each CDR3.

TRBV3-1	CASSQSPGYNEQFF
TRBV29-1	CSAKDGGYEQYF
TRBV27	CATGRGSSTDTQYF
TRBV20-1	CSAIIDSGNTIYF
TRBV27	CASSLYRRATEAFF
TRBV6-1	CASSEAGRGVGEQFF
TRBV27	CASSPALTAKNIQYF
TRBV7-2	CASSLVPGQYAPSYGYTF
TRBV7-8	CASSPASKTSPLHF
TRBV20-1	CSAWTGGSGTQYF
TRBV19	CASFPSGRGGTDTQYF
TRBV24-1	CATSDHHFSGGWNEQFF
TRBV12-3/TRBV12-4	CASSRRLRSPGLAALGSTDTQYF
TRBV19	CASSIEVAKNIQYF
TRBV7-2	CASRPPGVGAGPFGFGQFF
TRBV6-6	CASSGVGDQWYEQYF
TRBV12-3/TRBV12-4	CASSFGREENIQYF
TRBV6-6	CASREGSFSSGANVLTF
TRBV11-3	CASSPELLVNIQYF
TRBV7-2	CASSLRGSSYNEQFF
TRBV19	CASSTTGVYEQYF
TRBV4-2	CASSPGMGAALHEQFF
TRBV19	CASSSGWGPGQPQHF
TRBV7-6	CASSYTNSNQPQHF
TRBV6-1	CASSESGGDNEQFF
TRBV7-8	CASSNPYRDLTSTDTQYF
TRBV20-1	CSARAGILYNEQFF
TRBV11-2	CASSLFTDTQYF
TRBV12-3/TRBV12-4	CASSFRDGREAFF
TRBV12-3/TRBV12-4	CASSWLGHPTYEQYF
TRBV7-2	CASSLASLAQETQYF
TRBV7-2	CASSLRNFETQYF
TRBV12-3/TRBV12-4	CASSASTGRTEAFF
TRBV7-2	CASSPRLAGALEQYF
TRBV6-2/TRBV6-3	CASRASGGTLMEQYF
TRBV15	CATSRDTGDYEQYF
TRBV2	CASSQRLRTDTQYF
TRBV10-3	CAISESGTYGYTF
TRBV10-2	CASSEKGSLEQFF
TRBV20-1	CSASVGVLTDTQYF
TRBV11-2	CASGLLAISGRLSSYEQYF
TRBV2	CASSEAGGYGSPLHF
TRBV12-3/TRBV12-4	CASSLSRGPGNTIYF
TRBV19	CASSYGGGSSYNEQFF
TRBV10-2	CASSEAGTRANEQFF
TRBV7-9	CASSLVPQGVLPPLNTEAFF
TRBV7-8	CASSFRVERFF
TRBV12-3/TRBV12-4	CASSLRYTEAFF
TRBV7-2	CASSLGPGGDEQFF
TRBV11-2	CASSSGLYGYTF
TRBV20-1	CSASRGLNTEAFF
TRBV12-3/TRBV12-4	CASSLRGRGGQPQHF